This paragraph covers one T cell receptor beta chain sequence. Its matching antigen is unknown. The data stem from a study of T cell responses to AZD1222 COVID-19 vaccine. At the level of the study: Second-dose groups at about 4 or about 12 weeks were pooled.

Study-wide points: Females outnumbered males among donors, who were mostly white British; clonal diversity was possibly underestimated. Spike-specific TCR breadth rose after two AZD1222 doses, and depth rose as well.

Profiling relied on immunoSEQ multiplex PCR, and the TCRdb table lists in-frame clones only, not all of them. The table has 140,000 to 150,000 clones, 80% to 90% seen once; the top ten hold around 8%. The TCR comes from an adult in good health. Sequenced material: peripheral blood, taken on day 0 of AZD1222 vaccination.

The CDR3 DNA reads as TGTGCCAGCAGTGTAGAGTCTGGGGCCAACGTCCTGACTTTC. This sequence encodes CASSVESGANVLTF. The V call is TRBV2, the J call TRBJ2-6; D is ambiguous. CDR1 and CDR2 from the germline V gene are SNHLY and FYNNEI. V lost 4 bases, J lost 1 base, and 5 bases lay in between. The CDR3 runs 14 residues.